This T cell receptor beta chain was sequenced during a study of blood T cells in healthy people across ages. Sample-barcoded 5' priming and a J-beta primer mix drove a second PCR of about 6 to 12 cycles. TCRdb called the 5' RACE reads again in MiXCR, with one record for every CDR3 protein. This sample has fewer than 1,000,000 distinct CDR3 sequences, with about half found just once. The TCR originated in a man older than 75 in good health. Input material: blood.

The chain's CDR3 is CASSAAGGYGYTF. DNA for the CDR3: TGTGCCAGCAGTGCCGCCGGGGGGTATGGCTACACCTTC. The chain recombines TRBV25-1 with TRBJ1-2, with D possibly matching TRBD1 (5 bases). The CDR3 has 13 amino acids. V was pared by 4 bases and J by 5 bases, with 11 bases between. CDR1 and CDR2 from the germline V gene are MGHDK and SYGVNS.